The clone carrying this TCR beta chain was picked up many times. Germline V gene lookup returns CDR1 SNHLY and CDR2 FYNNEI. V lost 0 bases to trimming and J lost 13 bases, with 18 bases between them. This CDR3 comprises 14 residues. Time point defined: newly diagnosed GD, antithyroid drugs for less than 3 months. Scientists built the TCR library using RNA that was extracted from PBMCs. TCR beta libraries were built with iRepertoire HTBI primers and Arm-PCR of CDR3 regions. TCRdb independently ran MiXCR on the multiplex PCR reads; one entry per CDR3 protein. The sample lists roughly 410,000 distinct CDR3 sequences; over 14% were seen once. This sample was taken from a study of regulatory T cells in long-lasting Graves disease. The same data also went into a second study, on T cells in Graves' hyperthyroidism and ophthalmopathy.

The receptor comes from a woman in her thirties or forties with Graves disease. This specimen was peripheral blood mononuclear cells (PBMCs), taken at new diagnosis, from a patient treated with antithyroid drugs. J is TRBJ1-1 and V is TRBV2, with D uncertain. CDR3 sequence (DNA): TGTGCCAGCAGTGAAGCGCCTCGTCGGAGGGCCGTTTTCTTT. Its translation: CASSEAPRRRAVFF.